This is a list of T cell receptor beta chains from one sample in a study of blood T cell repertoires in COVID-19. Clones were sequenced by immunoSEQ multiplex PCR, and TCRdb holds only the in-frame ones, with some missing. The sample comprises tens of thousands of clones, approximately 90% of which are singletons, and around 2.9% rests with the top ten. The material sequenced was peripheral blood. These receptors all come from a woman aged 50 to 65 with active or convalescent COVID-19. The CDR3 runs from the conserved cysteine through the conserved F or W. A D gene is named only where the DNA matches it firmly. Size is stated for part of the rows, as once, few or many counts, or as a class when the clone is expanded.

D,V,size,length,J,DNA,CDR3
TRBD2,TRBV9,NA,15,TRBJ2-5,TGTGCCAGCAGCGCTGGACTAGCGGAGCGAGAGACCCAGTACTTC,CASSAGLAERETQYF
NA,TRBV4-3,NA,13,TRBJ1-1,TGCGCCAGCAGCCAAAGGGGCGGCACTGAAGCTTTCTTT,CASSQRGGTEAFF
NA,TRBV10-3,NA,14,TRBJ1-1,TGTGCCATCAGTGATGGACAACCCATCCGCGGAGCTTTCTTT,CAISDGQPIRGAFF
NA,TRBV19,NA,14,TRBJ1-2,TGTGCCAGTAATCCCAGTGGGCTGCTCTATGGCTACACCTTC,CASNPSGLLYGYTF
TRBD2,TRBV24-1,once,17,TRBJ2-3,TGTGCCACCAGTGAGGGCGGGGGAGGTACTAGCACAGATACGCAGTATTTT,CATSEGGGGTSTDTQYF
NA,TRBV5-1,NA,17,TRBJ1-2,TGCGCCAGCAGCTTTTCGGGTTTTCGGATAGACTACTATGGCTACACCTTC,CASSFSGFRIDYYGYTF
TRBD1,TRBV7-2,once,15,TRBJ1-3,TGTGCCAGCAGCTTCCAGACAGGGGGAAAACACACCATATATTTT,CASSFQTGGKHTIYF
NA,TRBV13,NA,16,TRBJ1-4,TGTGCCAGCAGCTTACCCCCGGGGTTCGGTAATGAAAAACTGTTTTTT,CASSLPPGFGNEKLFF
TRBD2,TRBV4-3,NA,18,TRBJ2-3,TGCGCCAGCAGCCAATCTATAGCGGGGGGGCCTAACACAGATACGCAGTATTTT,CASSQSIAGGPNTDTQYF
TRBD1,TRBV6-1,NA,12,TRBJ1-3,TGTGCCAGCAGTGAAGTGGGACAGACCATATATTTT,CASSEVGQTIYF